This paragraph reports one TCR beta chain. This clonotype was detected a few times. This receptor's antigen is unknown. There are no base qualities to consult, and no much larger clone falls within one base. This entry is derived from a study of T cells in Graves' hyperthyroidism and ophthalmopathy (dated by TCRdb to between 2018 and 2021). Looking at the study overall: Peripheral blood samples were taken at initial diagnosis, before any treatment was given. The 100 or so discovery patients were randomly divided into training and test sets at a 7:3 ratio. After sampling, hyperthyroidism patients received methimazole starting at 30 mg daily, and ophthalmopathy patients received high-dose intravenous methylprednisolone. To identify TCR V-J signatures that set the groups apart, the researchers used a discovery cohort of roughly 100 patients, made up of 40 to 45 with Graves' ophthalmopathy and about 60 with stable Graves' hyperthyroidism. The study also compared thyroid tissue and blood T-cell repertoires from more than 5 Graves' hyperthyroidism patients. Whether ophthalmopathy could be predicted prospectively was tested in an independent validation cohort made up of fewer than 20 hyperthyroidism patients plus 17 patients who later progressed to ophthalmopathy. The paper describes TCR Vbeta CDR3 sequencing of 120 to 150 peripheral blood samples, made up of about 40 ophthalmopathy patients, roughly 75 hyperthyroidism patients and roughly 17 progressor patients.

Here is what the overall study found, with its caveats: Sample size was not statistically predetermined, and blinding of investigators to group allocation was not performed. During validation, the model predicted progression to ophthalmopathy a median of roughly 7.1 months ahead of onset, with around 71% sensitivity and 72% to 80% specificity. Ophthalmopathy was separated from stable hyperthyroidism by a 13 V-J signature model, with 85% to 90% sensitivity and 81% to 82% specificity obtained in cross-validation and 80%/75% obtained in testing. Most expanded thyroid clonotypes (frequency above 0.001) were also detected in blood, a finding suggesting that blood repertoires may reflect thyroid immune responses.

The TCR beta CDR3 regions were amplified from RNA transcripts. The TCR CDR3 was subjected to a first round of RT-PCR using the HTBI primer set and the Qiagen OneStep RT-PCR kit. Libraries were constructed in a second round of multiplex PCR, after which size selection and purification were carried out. Paired-end sequencing of the libraries was performed with 100 bp reads on an Illumina HiSeq2000. On the study's bioinformatics: Raw data were processed with SOAPnuke, discarding reads with adapters, uncalled bases, mean Phred below 15, or no exact constant-primer or identifier match. COPE v1.2.5 was used to merge high-quality paired reads, and clonotypes were defined as unique nucleotide sequences. MiTCR v1.1 was used to align clonotypes to the IMGT TRBV, TRBD and TRBJ reference segments. The analysis included only V-J combinations with a frequency above 0.0001, which together covered 99% to 99.2% of the repertoires. A TCS score was defined as the ratio between F50 (clonal expansion) and ExV (chaos), using BLOSUM62-based TCRdist between CDR3 peptides within each V-J. Welch's t-statistics and random forest reduced fewer than 550 V-J features to 13, which were used in a naive Bayes classifier (R e1071). Using fastp at Q25 and MiXCR, TCRdb reprocessed the public reads and kept productive beta chains. A single entry per CDR3 protein holds the most common genes and DNA from its merged rows. These V and J calls derive from TCRdb rather than the authors' analysis. The sample contains approximately 630,000 distinct CDR3 sequences, around 15% of them found a single time. About 3.8% of the sample rests with the top ten.

A patient counted as having stable Graves' hyperthyroidism if no progression to ophthalmopathy occurred over 18 months of follow-up. Hyperthyroidism patients were newly diagnosed, had a disease duration of under 2 months, and were aged 18 to 65 years. Exclusion was applied to patients with uncontrolled infections, other autoimmune diseases, pregnancy or lactation. Diagnoses were based on clinical symptoms, serum thyroxine and TRAb, thyroid ultrasound and orbital computed tomography. Ficoll-Paque density gradient centrifugation was used to isolate PBMCs from under 11 ml of fresh peripheral blood. Total RNA was extracted with Trizol reagent, and quality was checked on an Agilent 2100 Bioanalyzer. Trimming accounts for 10 bases at V and 7 bases at J, while the number of junction bases matched to no gene is 7. Taken from cysteine to phenylalanine, the CDR3 has 12 residues. The entry retains the CDR3 DNA only, 36 bases that are in frame from base 1. From a lookup of the germline V gene (reference sequence), CDR1 and CDR2 are SEHNR and FQNEAQ.

Sequenced material: blood. The rearrangement combines TRBV7-9 with TRBJ2-7; 10 central nucleotides agree with TRBD2. This sequence originates from a woman in her 30s with Graves' hyperthyroidism. The CDR3 sequence is CAILAGAEEQYF. The sequenced DNA is TGTGCCATCCTAGCGGGAGCGGAAGAGCAGTACTTC.